This is a list of T cell receptor beta chains from one sample in a study of cytomegalovirus exposure and HLA in healthy donors. Produced via immunoSEQ multiplex PCR; TCRdb's table is partial and in-frame only. The table has 170,000 or so clones, 77% seen once. The sample comprised PBMCs. These receptors were obtained from a woman aged 25-40 years in good health and CMV-seronegative. The CDR3 runs from the conserved cysteine through the conserved F or W. D genes are given only for firm matches. Where a row states a size, it is once, few, many or the class of an expanded clone; other rows omit it.

d_call j_call v_call clone_size cdr3_aa cdr3_nt
. TRBJ1-2 TRBV30 . CAWSLSLAYGYTF TGTGCCTGGAGTCTGTCGCTGGCCTATGGCTACACCTTC
. TRBJ1-5 TRBV10-1 once CASGQSNQPQHF TGCGCCAGTGGACAGAGCAATCAGCCCCAGCATTTT
TRBD2 TRBJ2-7 TRBV27 . CASSLSGSAGAYEQYF TGTGCCAGCAGTTTATCGGGTTCCGCGGGGGCCTACGAGCAGTACTTC
. TRBJ1-4 TRBV21-1 . CASTPSGGREKLFF TGTGCCAGCACCCCATCTGGGGGCCGCGAAAAACTGTTTTTT
. TRBJ2-1 TRBV9 . CASSVGGRGSYNEQFF TGTGCCAGCAGCGTAGGTGGGAGAGGATCCTACAATGAGCAGTTCTTC
. TRBJ2-5 TRBV11-2 once CASSLDLTWQGGQETQYF TGTGCCAGCAGCTTAGATCTAACGTGGCAGGGGGGTCAAGAGACCCAGTACTTC
TRBD2 TRBJ2-7 TRBV2 . CASNKLTSSRSEQYF TGTGCCAGCAACAAATTGACTAGCAGTCGCTCCGAGCAGTACTTC
TRBD1 TRBJ1-1 TRBV7-6 . CASSFSGQGVGEAFF TGTGCCAGCAGCTTTAGCGGACAGGGGGTTGGTGAAGCTTTCTTT
TRBD2 TRBJ2-1 TRBV7-6 . CASSFATRLTSLAGVSYNEQFF TGTGCCAGCAGCTTTGCGACCCGTCTGACCAGTCTAGCGGGGGTTTCCTACAATGAGCAGTTCTTC
TRBD2 TRBJ2-1 TRBV28 once CASSFHRLAGHSYNEQFF TGTGCCAGCAGTTTCCATCGACTAGCGGGGCACTCCTACAATGAGCAGTTCTTC
TRBD1 TRBJ1-2 TRBV28 . CASSLGQGYGYTF TGTGCCAGCAGTTTGGGACAGGGATATGGCTACACCTTC
. TRBJ1-1 TRBV6-4 . CASSDSGGPGTEAFF TGTGCCAGCAGTGACTCTGGAGGCCCGGGCACTGAAGCTTTCTTT
. TRBJ1-5 TRBV2 . CASSLYPTRGNQPQHF TGTGCCAGCAGCCTATACCCTACTAGGGGCAATCAGCCCCAGCATTTT
TRBD1 TRBJ2-1 TRBV5-6 . CASSLQGVNEQFF TGTGCCAGCAGCTTGCAGGGGGTGAATGAGCAGTTCTTC
. TRBJ2-1 TRBV27 once CASSYPAGASSYNEQFF TGTGCCAGCAGTTACCCGGCAGGGGCAAGCTCCTACAATGAGCAGTTCTTC
. TRBJ2-5 TRBV4-1 . CASRRGTYQETQYF TGCGCCAGCAGAAGAGGGACTTACCAAGAGACCCAGTACTTC
TRBD2 TRBJ2-7 TRBV7-9 . CASSFGLAGVHEQYF TGTGCCAGCAGCTTTGGACTAGCGGGAGTTCACGAGCAGTACTTC
. TRBJ2-1 TRBV12-5 . CASGLRTGNNEQFF TGTGCTAGTGGTTTGAGAACAGGGAACAATGAGCAGTTCTTC
. TRBJ2-7 TRBV2 . CASRPGFYEQYF TGTGCCAGCAGACCCGGGTTCTACGAGCAGTACTTC
TRBD1 TRBJ2-7 TRBV5-1 . CASSYGTALDYEQYF TGCGCCAGCAGCTACGGGACAGCCTTAGACTACGAGCAGTACTTC
. TRBJ2-5 TRBV21-1 . CASSKALKQKETQYF TGTGCCAGCAGCAAAGCGCTAAAACAGAAAGAGACCCAGTACTTC
. TRBJ2-2 TRBV4-3 once CASSQETSRAGELFF TGCGCCAGCAGCCAAGAGACTAGTCGAGCCGGGGAGCTGTTTTTT
TRBD2 TRBJ2-7 TRBV28 . CASSPTVGGGLAYEQYF TGTGCCAGCAGTCCCACGGTGGGCGGGGGACTTGCCTACGAGCAGTACTTC